This T cell receptor (beta chain) was recorded in a study of OX40 agonist ivuxolimab in advanced cancers. Study at large: Each patient was given ivuxolimab into a vein every 2 weeks, at 0.01 to 10 mg/kg. The study, taken as a whole, reports: Among patients with partial responses at 0.1-3.0 mg/kg, clonal expansion was among the lowest. CD8+ T cells showed, on average, more clonal expansion than CD4+ cells. CD4+ and CD8+ blood T cells expanded clonally by week 6 at 0.1 to 3.0 mg/kg.

Profiled with immunoSEQ multiplex PCR; TCRdb holds only in-frame clones, not every one. In the table there are 20,000 to 25,000 clones, roughly nine tenths of which are singletons. About this clone itself: The antigen is not known.

This TCR came from an adult with an advanced solid tumor such as melanoma, head and neck, liver or kidney cancer. The sequences come from CD4+ or CD8+ T cells sorted from blood, collected in a trial of the OX40 agonist ivuxolimab.

CDR3: CASSRTGLNTGELFF. In nucleotides, the CDR3 is TGTGCCAGCAGCCGGACAGGCTTGAACACCGGGGAGCTGTTTTTT. This chain joins TRBV2 and TRBJ2-2; 7 nucleotides match TRBD1. The CDR3 sequence is 15 residues long. The J segment lost 1 base and the V segment lost 6 bases, leaving 5 bases of the junction unmatched. CDR1 SNHLY and CDR2 FYNNEI come from the germline V gene.